This T cell receptor beta chain is from a study of CD8+ T cells in alopecia areata. Study in general: The study gave treated patients oral tofacitinib at 5 to 10 mg twice daily.

PBMCs provided sorted CD4+ and CD8+ T cells. Study results and limitations: More clonal than normal scalp was lesional scalp, particularly alopecia totalis/universalis.

Isolated RNA was reverse transcribed into cDNA used as the sequencing template. The repertoire was sequenced with immunoSEQ multiplex PCR; TCRdb's copy has only in-frame clones and lacks some. The sample lists more than 95,000 clones; 41% were seen once. Turning to this clone: Its antigen is unidentified.

V was pared by 3 bases and J by 3 bases, with 9 bases between. From germline, CDR1 is MDHEN and CDR2 SYDVKM. The CDR3 spans 13 residues. The specimen sequenced was CD4+ T cells sorted from blood. The chain has TRBV28 and TRBJ2-7, with D hard to call. The TCR originated in a human donor with alopecia areata. The CDR3 region is CASSLFTSYEQYF. DNA for the CDR3: TGTGCCAGCAGTTTGTTTACCAGCTACGAGCAGTACTTC.